This T cell receptor beta chain was sequenced during a study of blood T cell repertoires in COVID-19 (dated by TCRdb to 2020 to 2022). Some background on the complete study: Collaborator samples came from the United States, Italy and Spain and covered acute and convalescent phases of COVID-19. Samples came from the ongoing ImmuneRACE study (first 160 participants) plus 1,254 subjects from 6 global collaborators. The dataset comprised deeply sampled blood TCRbeta repertoires from subjects exposed to, actively infected with, or recovered from COVID-19. Where available, HLA class I and class II types were taken from metadata supplied by the sample provider and were not determined by assay-based typing. The repertoires were released in a freely available public database intended as a resource for research on the immune response to SARS-CoV-2. The prospective study material was composed of cDNA or gDNA derived from T cells, B-cell-depleted T cells, or PBMCs. The sample metadata nearly always contained a de-identified subject ID, COVID-19 status, age in years and sex. Study-wide conclusions, independent of this receptor: How much clinical and demographic metadata was included differed by source and by participant, and the metadata was provided uncurated.

The immunoSEQ Assay, a bias-controlled multiplex PCR, was used to amplify TCRbeta CDR3 regions from genomic DNA. On the study's bioinformatics: The number of nucleated cells in each sample was estimated from the amplification of reference gene primers within the assay. To quantify the absolute abundance of each unique TCRbeta CDR3 rearrangement, sequence reads were collapsed and filtered. Productive Simpson clonality was computed per sample as the square root of Simpson's diversity index over productive rearrangements. Entries here come from immuneACCESS through TCRdb and include only in-frame sequences with V and J called. Some clones fail to appear in such tables; in the studies checked, an unresolved V gene covers under half of the shortfall, and the cause of the remainder is unknown. That table is the source of V, J and clone size, and D and trimming were worked out from the DNA. The sample has about 250,000 clones on record, almost 85% of them singletons. The ten largest make up about 9.3% of the sample.

With respect to this clone: What antigen it recognizes has not been identified. Within one base of it there is no much larger clone, and no base qualities were kept. In the same sample, other DNA sequences code for this CDR3.

From its cysteine to its phenylalanine, the CDR3 spans 16 amino acids. Of all the DNA, just the CDR3 is kept, 48 bases in frame from base 1. From V the trimming removes 6 bases and from J it removes 3 bases, while the gene matches leave 8 bases of the junction unaccounted for. The germline V gene (reference sequence) specifies SEHNR as CDR1 and FQNEAQ as CDR2. Enrolling through a virtual design, the prospective study's participants ranged in age from roughly 18 to 95 years and lived across roughly 24 United States geographic areas. In the prospective study, participants were assigned to cohorts based on the clinical history participants reported in a screening survey and a study questionnaire. In the prospective study, whole blood, serum and a nasopharyngeal or oropharyngeal swab were collected from each participant by mobile phlebotomists. Participants in the prospective study had the option to provide additional blood draws and questionnaires over a 2-month period. Blood samples from the prospective study were shipped frozen or at room temperature prior to DNA extraction.

Sequenced input: PBMCs or T cells enriched from blood (not recorded which). This receptor was taken from a woman aged 50 to 60 with acute COVID-19. Recombination connected TRBV7-9 to TRBJ1-3, and 10 bases in between align with TRBD1. The DNA sequence reads TGTGCCAGCAGACGTCCCGGGACAGGGGTTGGAAACACCATATATTTT. The translation is CASRRPGTGVGNTIYF.